Listed here are 26 T cell receptor beta chains from one sample, sequenced in a study of T cell repertoires in cytomegalovirus infection. TCRdb passed the reads through MiXCR, listing each CDR3 protein once. The sample lists roughly 720,000 distinct CDR3 sequences, 35% to 45% occurring once. The sample consisted of PBMCs. The receptors stem from a human donor in good health (CMV status not recorded). Some clones in this sample may be carry-over from other donors' samples.

This clonotype has just a few counts. This chain uses TRBV5-5 with TRBJ2-7, with D perhaps matching TRBD2 (6 bases). This CDR3 region has 13 residues. The V and J ends lost 2 bases and 3 bases respectively, with 9 bases between them. CDR1 is SGHKS and CDR2 is YYEKEE in the germline V gene (reference sequence). CDR3 bases: TGTGCCAGCAGCTTAAAGACTAGCTACGAGCAGTACTTC. Translated, it gives CASSLKTSYEQYF. Variable domain in full (rest from reference TRBV5-5 and TRBJ2-7): DAGVTQSPTHLIKTRGQQVTLRCSPISGHKSVSWYQQVLGQGPQFIFQYYEKEERGRGNFPDRFSARQFPNYSSELNVNALLLGDSALYLCASSLKTSYEQYFGPGTRLTVT.

This sequence joins TRBV5-6 and TRBJ1-1; D might be TRBD1 (5 bases). The germline CDR1 and CDR2 sequences are SGHDT and YYEEEE. This CDR3 contains 15 residues. V lost 0 bases, J lost 4 bases, and 13 bases lay in between. This CDR3 is CASSLAGRVGTEAFF. CDR3 nucleotides: TGTGCCAGCAGCTTGGCTGGCAGGGTCGGCACTGAAGCTTTCTTT.

Only a few counts were recorded for this clonotype. The V call is TRBV20-1, the J call TRBJ2-3, with a possible D match to TRBD2 (6 bases). Germline-derived CDR1 and CDR2 are DFQATT and SNEGSKA (reference sequence). CDR3 size: 13 residues. V gave up 7 bases and J gave up 2 bases, with 13 bases separating them. As DNA, the CDR3 is TGCAGTGGCCGGGACTTATACACAGATACGCAGTATTTT. Its translation: CSGRDLYTDTQYF.

This clonotype was found a few times. CDR3 amino acids: CASSLAGQNEQFF. The CDR3 DNA sequence: TGTGCCAGCAGCTTGGCCGGCCAAAATGAGCAGTTCTTC. The rearrangement uses TRBV5-5 and TRBJ2-1; D is undetermined. Germline CDR1 reads SGHKS; CDR2 reads YYEKEE (reference sequence). The V end was cut by 0 bases, the J end by 7 bases, with 8 bases between. This CDR3 is 13 amino acids long.

The V call is TRBV12-3 or TRBV12-4, the J call TRBJ1-6, with D perhaps TRBD1 (6 bases). Trimming took off 5 bases at V and 9 bases at J, with 11 bases between the two ends. The CDR3 runs to 13 residues. The DNA for the CDR3 is TGTGCCAGCAGTGGGACATTCTTTTCACCCCTCCACTTT. Amino acids: CASSGTFFSPLHF.

This clonotype came up many times. This chain's CDR3 is CASSRDTYEQYF. The CDR3 nucleotides read TGTGCCAGCAGTCGGGACACCTACGAGCAGTACTTC. The chain employs TRBV7-2 and TRBJ2-7, with D possibly TRBD1 on 6 matching bases. The CDR3 totals 12 residues. Trimming removed 6 bases from V and 2 bases from J, with 8 bases in between. The germline V gene has CDR1 SGHTA and CDR2 FQGNSA.

The rearrangement links TRBV30 to TRBJ1-1; TRBD1 aligns across 8 bases. The ends lost 4 bases at V and 0 bases at J; junction bases unmatched: 10. This CDR3 comprises 16 residues. Germline CDR1 is GTSNPN and CDR2 is SVGIG (reference sequence). The CDR3 sequence: CAWIRQGTALNTEAFF. DNA of the CDR3: TGTGCCTGGATTAGACAGGGGACAGCATTGAACACTGAAGCTTTCTTT.

A few counts support this clonotype. The chain recombines TRBV2 with TRBJ1-3; D gene unclear. V lost 8 bases and J lost 0, with 14 bases in between. Germline CDR1 SNHLY, CDR2 FYNNEI. The CDR3 has 15 residues. CDR3 region: CASSGRRLSGNTIYF. Here the CDR3 DNA reads TGTGCCAGCTCTGGGAGGCGACTCTCTGGAAACACCATATATTTT.

V and J are TRBV19 and TRBJ2-7; 7 bases are a match to TRBD1. With V trimmed by 7 bases and J by 0 bases, 9 bases remained unmatched. The CDR3 covers 15 residues. Germline V CDR1 and CDR2: LNHDA, SQIVND (reference sequence). CDR3 region: CASNMNRDSSYEQYF. The DNA for the CDR3 is TGTGCCAGTAACATGAACCGGGACAGCTCCTACGAGCAGTACTTC. Full variable domain (remainder filled in from reference TRBV19 and TRBJ2-7): DGGITQSPKYLFRKEGQNVTLSCEQNLNHDAMYWYRQDPGQGLRLIYYSQIVNDFQKGDIAEGYSVSREKKESFPLTVTSAQKNPTAFYLCASNMNRDSSYEQYFGPGTRLTVT.

V is TRBV19 and J is TRBJ1-6, with 7 bases that match TRBD1. This CDR3 has 13 amino acids. Germline-derived CDR1 and CDR2 are LNHDA and SQIVND (reference sequence). The V segment lost 6 bases and the J segment 10 bases; nucleotides outside the gene matches: 6. In nucleotides, the CDR3 is TGTGCCAGTAGACGACAGGGAGGCTCACCCCTCCACTTT. Residues: CASRRQGGSPLHF.

This clonotype appeared many times. The rearrangement uses TRBV7-2 and TRBJ2-1; TRBD2 matches 10 bases. The CDR3 is 17 amino acids. Trimming at V came to 1 base and at J to 7 bases, leaving 10 bases not matched to a gene. Germline-derived CDR1 and CDR2 are SGHTA and FQGNSA. CDR3 loop: CASSLGLRLAGENEQFF. Written as DNA, the CDR3 is TGTGCCAGCAGCTTAGGTCTGAGGCTAGCGGGAGAAAATGAGCAGTTCTTC. Variable domain in full (rest from reference TRBV7-2 and TRBJ2-1): GAGVSQSPSNKVTEKGKDVELRCDPISGHTALYWYRQSLGQGLEFLIYFQGNSAPDKSGLPSDRFSAERTGGSVSTLTIQRTQQEDSAVYLCASSLGLRLAGENEQFFGPGTRLTVL.

The chain couples TRBV20-1 to TRBJ2-5, with 12 bases fitting TRBD2. With 5 bases clipped from V and 5 bases from J, the junction kept 6 bases outside the gene matches. The CDR3 is 14 residues long. The germline V gene encodes CDR1 DFQATT and CDR2 SNEGSKA (reference sequence). The CDR3 DNA follows: TGCAGTGCTTCTAGCGGGGGGGCAGGGGAGACCCAGTACTTC. This encodes CSASSGGAGETQYF.

This chain links TRBV28 with TRBJ1-6; 8 positions match TRBD1. Trimming removed 11 bases from V and 7 bases from J; junction bases left unmatched: 10. Germline V gene lookup returns CDR1 MDHEN and CDR2 SYDVKM. This CDR3 spans 14 amino acids. The CDR3 sequence: CARQVGQANSPLHF. CDR3 bases: TGTGCCCGCCAGGTGGGACAGGCCAATTCACCCCTCCACTTT.

The V call is TRBV19, the J call TRBJ1-5; D is unresolved. Between the trimmed V and J ends, which lost 6 bases and 4 bases, there was a span of 16 bases. This CDR3 has 15 residues. Germline V gene data show CDR1 as LNHDA and CDR2 as SQIVND (reference sequence). The CDR3 sequence is CASSPLGRMNQPQHF. CDR3 bases: TGTGCCAGTAGCCCTCTAGGGAGGATGAATCAGCCCCAGCATTTT.

Note on this clonotype: One end of the junction fails to match germline, which may point to a read error. CDR3 region: CSSSRGGEAEDFF. In DNA, the CDR3 is TGTTCCAGCAGCCGGGGGGGGGAGGCTGAAGACTTCTTT. The gene calls are TRBV7-6 and TRBJ1-1; weak D call: TRBD1 (5 bases). The CDR3 consists of 13 residues. The germline CDR1 and CDR2 sequences are SGHVS and FNYEAQ.

This clonotype was seen at least ten times. The chain uses TRBV11-3 and TRBJ1-1; the D is unclear. The CDR3 is 13 residues long. Trimming shortened V by 2 bases and J by 3 bases, and 7 bases separated the two germline ends. From germline, CDR1 is SGHNT and CDR2 YENEEA. The CDR3 is CASSLRFDTEAFF. In DNA form, the CDR3 reads TGTGCCAGCAGCTTAAGGTTCGACACTGAAGCTTTCTTT.

Turning to this clonotype: The junction departs from the called germline gene at one end, perhaps through a read error. This chain connects TRBV6-8 to TRBJ2-3, with D unresolved. The length of the CDR3 is 13 residues. Per germline, CDR1 MNHGY and CDR2 SAAAGT. CDR3 sequence: CASKSRWADSQYF. The CDR3, as DNA: TGTGCCAGCAAGTCTAGGTGGGCAGATTCGCAGTATTTT.

This clonotype was recorded a few times. The junction departs from germline at one end; a sequencing error may be responsible. The CDR3, as DNA: TGCAGCGTTGTTGGGACACCGGGGTCCTCCGACAATGAGCAGTTCTTC. Translated, it gives CSVVGTPGSSDNEQFF. The V call is TRBV29-1, the J call TRBJ2-1; possibly TRBD1 for D (6 bases). Germline V lookup: CDR1 SQVTM, CDR2 ANQGSEA. The CDR3 contains 16 residues.

In regard to this clonotype: At one of its ends the junction is not consistent with the germline gene, which may arise from a read error. The CDR3 DNA reads as TGTGCTAGCAGCTTAGCGGGAGGGCCTTGGAATGAGCAGTTCTTC. It translates to CASSLAGGPWNEQFF. The chain is built from TRBV7-6 and TRBJ2-1; 11 nucleotides agree with TRBD2. The V gene's germline CDR1 is SGHVS and CDR2 FNYEAQ. The CDR3 runs to 15 residues.

The rearrangement joins TRBV3-1 to TRBJ1-5; 7 bases line up with TRBD1. Looked up from germline, CDR1 is LGHDT and CDR2 is YNNKEL (reference sequence). V lost 2 bases to trimming and J lost 3 bases; unmatched junction nucleotides: 4. This CDR3 region has 15 residues. CDR3 sequence (DNA): TGTGCCAGCAGCCAACGGGGACAGCCCAATCAGCCCCAGCATTTT. Translation gives CASSQRGQPNQPQHF.

The chain couples TRBV7-4 to TRBJ2-4, with D unresolved. Germline V gives CDR1 SGHVT, CDR2 SQSDAQ. CDR3 length: 14 amino acids. V lost 5 bases and J 0 bases, leaving 8 bases between the germline ends. CDR3: CASSQVAAKNIQYF. DNA for the CDR3: TGTGCCAGCAGCCAGGTTGCAGCCAAAAACATTCAGTACTTC.

The gene calls are TRBV15 and TRBJ1-2; D gene uncertain. The CDR3 length is 16 residues. CDR1 and CDR2 (germline): LNHNV, YYDKDF (reference sequence). Trimming cost V 5 bases and J 4 bases, with 20 bases left between them. The CDR3 reads CATSRGPAEDFYGYTF. The CDR3 DNA follows: TGTGCCACCAGCCGAGGGCCGGCAGAGGACTTCTATGGCTACACCTTC.

The V gene is TRBV7-2, the J gene TRBJ2-2; D gene unclear. The CDR3 runs 14 residues. Germline V gene sequence: CDR1 SGHTA, CDR2 FQGNSA. The V end lost 0 bases, the J end lost 4 bases, and 6 bases lay between the germline ends. CDR3 sequence: CASSLAAPTGELFF. The CDR3 nucleotides read TGTGCCAGCAGCTTAGCGGCACCCACCGGGGAGCTGTTTTTT.

Of note for this clonotype: Being one base from a much bigger clone, this may be a read error. The chain combines TRBV7-2 with TRBJ2-1; TRBD2 matches 11 bases. The CDR3 has 19 amino acids. CDR1 and CDR2 from the germline V gene are SGHTA and FQGNSA. The CDR3 region is CASILDGTSGRLSYNEQFF. In nucleotides, the CDR3 is TGTGCCAGCATCTTAGATGGGACTAGCGGCCGCCTCTCCTACAATGAGCAGTTCTTC.

Note on this clonotype: A read error may produce the germline difference seen at one junction end. V and J are TRBV7-6 and TRBJ1-1, with D uncertain. The CDR3 covers 13 residues. Germline V gives CDR1 SGHVS, CDR2 FNYEAQ. CDR3 bases: TGTGCCAGCAGCTTCGGCGGAGTCCCTGAAGCTTTGTTT. Translating gives CASSFGGVPEALF. Together with reference TRBV7-6 and TRBJ1-1, the CDR3 gives the full variable domain: GAGVSQSPRYKVTKRGQDVALRCDPISGHVSLYWYRQALGQGPEFLTYFNYEAQQDKSGLPNDRFSAERPEGSISTLTIQRTEQRDSAMYRCASSFGGVPEALFGQGTRLTVV.

The chain recombines TRBV7-9 with TRBJ2-5, with 9 bases fitting TRBD2. This CDR3 comprises 17 residues. V lost 1 base, J lost 2 bases, and 8 bases stayed unmatched. CDR1 is SEHNR and CDR2 is FQNEAQ in the germline V gene (reference sequence). The CDR3 loop is CASSLERRGLAQETQYF. The CDR3 region has the DNA TGTGCCAGCAGCTTAGAGAGGAGGGGACTAGCTCAAGAGACCCAGTACTTC.